Each of the 30 T cell receptor beta chains below was sequenced from the same sample in a study of OX40 agonist ivuxolimab in advanced cancers. TCRdb's copy holds only in-frame clones and misses some; the assay was immunoSEQ multiplex PCR. Here the sample spans around 38,000 clones, approximately 92% being singletons. The sample was CD4+ or CD8+ T cells sorted from blood, taken in a trial of the OX40 agonist ivuxolimab. These receptors all stem from an adult with an advanced solid tumor such as melanoma, head and neck, liver or kidney cancer.

The CDR3: CASSVDRVVYEQYF. The DNA for the CDR3 is TGTGCCAGCAGCGTGGACAGGGTAGTCTACGAGCAGTACTTC. The chain links TRBV28 to TRBJ2-7; 8 nucleotides match TRBD1. After removal of 6 bases from V and 3 bases from J, the junction contained 7 bases not matched to a gene. The germline V gene has CDR1 MDHEN and CDR2 SYDVKM. CDR3 size: 14 residues. Together with reference TRBV28 and TRBJ2-7, the CDR3 gives the full variable domain: DVKVTQSSRYLVKRTGEKVFLECVQDMDHENMFWYRQDPGLGLRLIYFSYDVKMKEKGDIPEGYSVSREKKERFSLILESASTNQTSMYLCASSVDRVVYEQYFGPGTRLTVT.

The gene calls are TRBV11-2 and TRBJ2-7, with 7 bases matching TRBD1. The trim removed 1 base at V and 0 bases at J, leaving 3 bases unmatched. The CDR3 is 15 amino acids. Per the germline V gene, CDR1 is SGHAT and CDR2 is FQNNGV. CDR3 sequence: CASSLARDSSYEQYF. The CDR3 DNA follows: TGTGCCAGCAGCTTAGCCCGGGACAGCTCCTACGAGCAGTACTTC.

The CDR3 DNA is TGTGCCAGTAGTAGCGTCGCAGGTTACACAGATACGCAGTATTTT. This sequence encodes CASSSVAGYTDTQYF. The chain links TRBV19 to TRBJ2-3, with unresolved D. This CDR3 contains 15 residues. Trimming left V 4 bases short and J 2 bases short, with 13 bases between. Germline-derived CDR1 and CDR2 are LNHDA and SQIVND (reference sequence).

This chain connects TRBV9 to TRBJ2-4; D unresolved. This CDR3 is 17 amino acids long. Trimming took 0 bases from V and 7 from J, leaving 20 bases between them. The germline CDR1 and CDR2 sequences are SGDLS and YYNGEE. For the CDR3, the DNA is TGTGCCAGCAGCGTAGCTGACCAGGCGACCGCGGTGAACATTCAGTACTTC. Protein: CASSVADQATAVNIQYF.

The J gene is TRBJ1-2, the V gene TRBV5-4, with 9 positions matching TRBD1. V shed 4 bases, J shed 7 bases, and the junction held 8 bases outside the gene matches. Germline V gives CDR1 SGHNT, CDR2 YYREEE (reference sequence). This CDR3 contains 14 residues. The CDR3 loop is CASSPGQGLGGYTF. The DNA of the CDR3 is TGTGCCAGCAGCCCGGGACAGGGCCTCGGTGGCTACACCTTC.

CDR3 in amino acids: CSVEPRDLTWYGAFF. DNA of the CDR3: TGCAGCGTTGAACCCCGGGACCTGACCTGGTATGGAGCTTTCTTT. V is TRBV29-1 and J is TRBJ1-1, with a tentative D call TRBD1 (5 bases). V shed 2 bases and J shed 10 bases, with 23 bases lying between them. The CDR3 consists of 15 residues. Germline V CDR1 and CDR2: SQVTM, ANQGSEA.

The chain joins TRBV30 to TRBJ2-1; D is unresolved. Germline CDR1 and CDR2: GTSNPN and SVGIG (reference sequence). V was pared by 3 bases and J by 9 bases, with 9 bases between. The CDR3 sequence is 11 residues long. The CDR3 bases are TGTGCCTGGAGCGATAGCATTGAGCAGTTCTTC. Its translation is CAWSDSIEQFF.

V usage is TRBV6-1 and J usage is TRBJ1-5, with unresolved D. The CDR3 is 12 residues long. The ends were cut back, 5 bases at V and 4 bases at J, with 6 bases in the middle. CDR1 is MNHNS and CDR2 is SASEGT in the germline V gene. The CDR3 coding sequence is TGTGCCAGCAGTTTGGGAAATCAGCCCCAGCATTTT. Protein product: CASSLGNQPQHF.

J is TRBJ2-2 and V is TRBV6-1; weak D call: TRBD1 (6 bases). The length of the CDR3 is 15 residues. V was cut by 8 bases and J by 6 bases, with 19 bases left in between. Per germline, CDR1 MNHNS and CDR2 SASEGT. The CDR3 DNA sequence: TGTGCCAGCCAGTCATGGGCAGGGGTCCCCGGGGAGCTGTTTTTT. Translated, it gives CASQSWAGVPGELFF.

The gene calls are TRBV7-9 and TRBJ2-4; 8 nucleotides line up with TRBD2. V was pared by 2 bases and J by 3 bases, with 3 bases of the junction left unmatched. This CDR3 comprises 15 residues. Germline V lookup: CDR1 SEHNR, CDR2 FQNEAQ (reference sequence). CDR3 bases: TGTGCCAGCAGCTTATCGGGAGGGGGCAAAAACATTCAGTACTTC. It codes for CASSLSGGGKNIQYF.

The chain links TRBV4-3 to TRBJ1-5; D gene ambiguous. The CDR3 totals 16 residues. V lost 4 bases, J lost 0 bases, and 13 bases lay in between. Germline CDR1 LGHNA, CDR2 YSLEER. CDR3 DNA sequence: TGCGCCAGCAGCCCCTCGGCGGGTTATAGCAATCAGCCCCAGCATTTT. Translated, it gives CASSPSAGYSNQPQHF.

V and J are TRBV12-5 and TRBJ2-2; D is possibly TRBD1 or TRBD2 (5 bases each). The CDR3 sequence is 17 residues long. The V gene's germline CDR1 is LGHNT and CDR2 FRNRAP. V lost 0 bases to trimming and J lost 4 bases, with 15 bases between them. The CDR3 sequence: CASGLVPGARGTGELFF. In nucleotides, the CDR3 is TGTGCTAGTGGTTTGGTCCCCGGGGCCCGGGGCACCGGGGAGCTGTTTTTT.

The V gene is TRBV28, the J gene TRBJ2-6; tentatively, D is TRBD2 (5 bases). CDR1 and CDR2 (germline): MDHEN, SYDVKM. V lost 3 bases and J 1 base, leaving 10 bases between the germline ends. The CDR3 contains 16 residues. CDR3 loop: CASSLFGNSGANVLTF. DNA of the CDR3: TGTGCCAGCAGTTTGTTCGGGAATTCTGGGGCCAACGTCCTGACTTTC.

The V and J genes are TRBV7-9 and TRBJ2-4, with D tentatively TRBD2 (6 bases). CDR1 is SEHNR and CDR2 is FQNEAQ in the germline V gene (reference sequence). This CDR3 is built from 11 residues. With 5 bases removed from V and 8 bases from J, the gap between germline ends came to 7 bases. The CDR3 loop reads CASSPGDIQYF. The CDR3 nucleotides are TGTGCCAGCAGCCCGGGAGACATTCAGTACTTC.

This sequence joins TRBV27 and TRBJ1-5; no clear D gene. CDR1 is MNHEY, CDR2 SMNVEV, per germline (reference sequence). The CDR3 is 17 residues long. Trimming took 5 bases from V and 2 from J, leaving 19 bases between them. The DNA of the CDR3 is TGTGCCAGCAGTGAGACCCCCCGGAGGGTCGGCAATCAGCCCCAGCATTTT. Its translation: CASSETPRRVGNQPQHF.

This clone was observed a single time. CDR3 amino acids: CASSETGTGFIQYF. The CDR3 coding sequence is TGTGCCAGCAGTGAGACCGGGACAGGGTTCATTCAGTACTTC. V gene TRBV25-1 combines with J gene TRBJ2-4; TRBD1 matches 9 bases. This CDR3 comprises 14 residues. J was trimmed by 9 bases and V by 3 bases; bases with no gene match: 6. The germline gives CDR1 MGHDK, CDR2 SYGVNS.

J is TRBJ2-2 and V is TRBV7-2; no definite D call. The CDR3 totals 15 residues. V was clipped by 1 base and J by 4 bases, with 10 bases between them. The germline V gene encodes CDR1 SGHTA and CDR2 FQGNSA. CDR3 sequence (DNA): TGTGCCAGCAGCTTAGGCTGGGGTCCCACCGGGGAGCTGTTTTTT. As protein: CASSLGWGPTGELFF. The whole variable domain, remainder taken from reference TRBV7-2 and TRBJ2-2, is GAGVSQSPSNKVTEKGKDVELRCDPISGHTALYWYRQSLGQGLEFLIYFQGNSAPDKSGLPSDRFSAERTGGSVSTLTIQRTQQEDSAVYLCASSLGWGPTGELFFGEGSRLTVL.

The CDR3 DNA follows: TGTGCCAGCAGCGACACAAGAAGGGTCATCGACGAGCAGTACTTC. This sequence encodes CASSDTRRVIDEQYF. The chain has TRBV7-9 and TRBJ2-7; D not certain. The ends were cut back, 5 bases at V and 5 bases at J, with 19 bases in the middle. Germline V gene lookup returns CDR1 SEHNR and CDR2 FQNEAQ (reference sequence). The CDR3 consists of 15 residues.

The V and J genes are TRBV9 and TRBJ2-7, with D perhaps matching TRBD2 (5 bases). Germline CDR1 and CDR2: SGDLS and YYNGEE. Trimming took 4 bases from V and 4 from J, leaving 15 bases between them. The CDR3 extends over 14 amino acids. The CDR3 DNA is TGTGCCAGCAGCCCGGGAAGTAGCGCGTACGAGCAGTACTTC. This sequence encodes CASSPGSSAYEQYF.

The chain joins TRBV10-3 to TRBJ1-2; D gene unclear. Between the trimmed V and J ends, which lost 6 bases and 6 bases, there was a span of 17 bases. The CDR3 has 14 amino acids. Germline values: CDR1 ENHRY, CDR2 SYGVKD. The DNA of the CDR3 is TGTGCCATCAGCGATTCGGCTCGAACTAATGGCTACACCTTC. This codes for CAISDSARTNGYTF.

The chain has TRBV4-1 and TRBJ1-2, with D unclear. Deletions cut 4 bases from V and 0 bases from J, with 9 bases between. This CDR3 spans 14 amino acids. Germline CDR1 reads MGHRA; CDR2 reads YSYEKL. The CDR3 loop is CASSPGDTNYGYTF. DNA for the CDR3: TGCGCCAGCAGCCCCGGGGATACTAACTATGGCTACACCTTC.

V and J are TRBV19 and TRBJ2-1; tentative D call: TRBD1 (6 bases). Germline CDR1 reads LNHDA; CDR2 reads SQIVND (reference sequence). The CDR3 extends over 12 amino acids. Trimming took off 10 bases at V and 10 bases at J, with 17 bases between the two ends. The DNA of the CDR3 is TGTGCCACCCCGTCCCCCAGGGGCGAGCAGTTCTTC. It specifies CATPSPRGEQFF. Based on the CDR3 plus reference TRBV19 and TRBJ2-1, the full variable domain is DGGITQSPKYLFRKEGQNVTLSCEQNLNHDAMYWYRQDPGQGLRLIYYSQIVNDFQKGDIAEGYSVSREKKESFPLTVTSAQKNPTAFYLCATPSPRGEQFFGPGTRLTVL.

The chain combines TRBV12-5 with TRBJ2-3, with D maybe TRBD2 (5 bases). CDR1 is LGHNT and CDR2 is FRNRAP in the germline V gene. The CDR3 covers 15 residues. V shed 6 bases and J shed 0 bases, with 13 bases lying between them. The chain's CDR3 is CASGWRAASTDTQYF. For the CDR3, the DNA is TGTGCTAGTGGCTGGAGAGCGGCTAGCACAGATACGCAGTATTTT.

V and J are TRBV5-1 and TRBJ1-1; D unresolved. Deletions cut 4 bases from V and 0 bases from J, with 10 bases between. CDR1 and CDR2 (germline): SGHRS, YFSETQ. The CDR3 totals 14 residues. CDR3 sequence reads: CASSAEAMNTEAFF. The CDR3 coding sequence is TGCGCCAGCAGCGCCGAAGCCATGAACACTGAAGCTTTCTTT.

This clone came up a few times. This chain uses TRBV7-9 with TRBJ1-1; D is unclear. Trimming removed 3 bases from V and 11 bases from J, with 13 bases in between. The CDR3 totals 12 residues. CDR1 is SEHNR, CDR2 FQNEAQ, per germline (reference sequence). The CDR3 loop reads CASSLATGAAFF. In nucleotides, the CDR3 is TGTGCCAGCAGCTTGGCCACCGGTGCGGCTTTCTTT.

V usage is TRBV5-6 and J usage is TRBJ1-4, with D possibly matching TRBD1 (6 bases). The CDR3 length is 17 residues. The V and J ends lost 4 bases and 5 bases respectively, with 21 bases between them. Germline lookup yields CDR1 SGHDT and CDR2 YYEEEE. CDR3 sequence: CASSPPRTGFLNEKLFF. CDR3 nucleotide sequence: TGTGCCAGCAGCCCACCCCGAACAGGGTTTCTGAATGAAAAACTGTTTTTT.

The rearrangement joins TRBV10-3 to TRBJ2-1, with 7 bases identical to TRBD2. The CDR3 sequence is 19 residues long. The germline V gene encodes CDR1 ENHRY and CDR2 SYGVKD. J gave up 5 bases and V 4 bases, and 20 bases lay outside the gene matches. The DNA of the CDR3 is TGTGCCATCAGTGCGGGGGGATCGAGCGGCCCAAGCCTCCACAATGAGCAGTTCTTC. It yields the protein CAISAGGSSGPSLHNEQFF.

This clone was found once. The chain links TRBV4-1 to TRBJ2-3; TRBD1 matches 9 bases. The CDR3 sequence is 17 residues long. V lost 0 bases, J lost 2 bases, and 6 bases stayed unmatched. The germline CDR1 and CDR2 sequences are MGHRA and YSYEKL. The CDR3 protein is CASSQEGTGSNTDTQYF. CDR3 nucleotide sequence: TGCGCCAGCAGCCAAGAAGGGACAGGGTCAAACACAGATACGCAGTATTTT.

The V and J genes are TRBV6-1 and TRBJ2-7, with D uncertain. V was pared by 0 bases and J by 0 bases, with 12 bases between. CDR3 size: 16 residues. Germline CDR1 reads MNHNS; CDR2 reads SASEGT. The chain's CDR3 is CASSEAIRSYSYEQYV. Here the CDR3 DNA reads TGTGCCAGCAGTGAAGCAATCAGGTCCTACTCCTACGAGCAGTACGTC.

J is TRBJ2-2 and V is TRBV30; D is tentatively TRBD1 or TRBD2 (5 bases each). The CDR3 has 16 amino acids. The ends were cut back, 1 base at V and 6 bases at J, with 18 bases in the middle. Germline-derived CDR1 and CDR2 are GTSNPN and SVGIG (reference sequence). CDR3 loop: CAWSGIGARGSGELFF. In DNA form, the CDR3 reads TGTGCCTGGAGTGGGATAGGGGCCCGGGGATCCGGGGAGCTGTTTTTT.